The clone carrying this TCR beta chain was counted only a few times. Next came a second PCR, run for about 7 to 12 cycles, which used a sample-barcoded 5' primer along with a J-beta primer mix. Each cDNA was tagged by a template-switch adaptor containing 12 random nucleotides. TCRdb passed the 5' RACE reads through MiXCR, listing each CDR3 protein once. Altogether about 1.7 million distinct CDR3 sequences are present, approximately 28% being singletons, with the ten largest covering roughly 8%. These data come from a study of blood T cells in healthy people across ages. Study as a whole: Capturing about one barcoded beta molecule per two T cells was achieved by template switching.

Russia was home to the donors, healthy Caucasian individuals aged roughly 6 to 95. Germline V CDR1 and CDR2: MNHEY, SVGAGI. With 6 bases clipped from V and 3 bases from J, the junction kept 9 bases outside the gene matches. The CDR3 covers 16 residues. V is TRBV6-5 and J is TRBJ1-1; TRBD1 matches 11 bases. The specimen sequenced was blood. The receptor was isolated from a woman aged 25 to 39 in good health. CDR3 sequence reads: CASSRDRGIVYTEAFF. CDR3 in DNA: TGTGCCAGCAGCCGGGACAGGGGGATAGTATACACTGAAGCTTTCTTT.